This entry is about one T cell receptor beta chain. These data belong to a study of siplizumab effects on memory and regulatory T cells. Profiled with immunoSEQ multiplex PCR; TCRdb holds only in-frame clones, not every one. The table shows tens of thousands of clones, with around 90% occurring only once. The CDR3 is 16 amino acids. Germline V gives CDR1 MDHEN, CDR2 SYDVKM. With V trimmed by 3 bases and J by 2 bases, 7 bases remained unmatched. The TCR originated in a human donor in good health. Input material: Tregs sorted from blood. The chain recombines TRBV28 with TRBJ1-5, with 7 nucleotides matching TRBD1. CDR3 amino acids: CASSFIRGQGNQPQHF. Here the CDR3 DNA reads TGTGCCAGCAGTTTTATAAGGGGGCAGGGCAATCAGCCCCAGCATTTT. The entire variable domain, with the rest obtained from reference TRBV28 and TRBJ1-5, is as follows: DVKVTQSSRYLVKRTGEKVFLECVQDMDHENMFWYRQDPGLGLRLIYFSYDVKMKEKGDIPEGYSVSREKKERFSLILESASTNQTSMYLCASSFIRGQGNQPQHFGDGTRLSIL.